What follows is one T cell receptor (beta chain) and its context. In the authors' methods: Counts of nucleated cells, estimated from reference gene primer amplification, were obtained. Measured with immunoSEQ multiplex PCR; TCRdb has only the in-frame clones, and not every one. That table gives V, J and clone size, and the DNA gave D and trimming. The sample carries approximately 470,000 clones, 87% recorded once. Assignments of participants to cohorts depended upon their own reported clinical history. The data were obtained in a study of blood T cell repertoires in COVID-19. V trimming: 2 bases; J trimming: 7 bases; junction bases outside the gene matches: 1. Germline CDR1 and CDR2: GTSNPN and SVGIG (reference sequence). The CDR3 extends over 13 amino acids.

The sequence derives from a young woman who had recovered from COVID-19. The sequencing input was PBMCs or T cells enriched from blood (not recorded which). V is TRBV30 and J is TRBJ2-2; 10 positions agree with TRBD1. The CDR3 DNA is TGTGCCTGGAGTCGGACAGGGGGCGGGGAGCTGTTTTTT. This translates into CAWSRTGGGELFF.